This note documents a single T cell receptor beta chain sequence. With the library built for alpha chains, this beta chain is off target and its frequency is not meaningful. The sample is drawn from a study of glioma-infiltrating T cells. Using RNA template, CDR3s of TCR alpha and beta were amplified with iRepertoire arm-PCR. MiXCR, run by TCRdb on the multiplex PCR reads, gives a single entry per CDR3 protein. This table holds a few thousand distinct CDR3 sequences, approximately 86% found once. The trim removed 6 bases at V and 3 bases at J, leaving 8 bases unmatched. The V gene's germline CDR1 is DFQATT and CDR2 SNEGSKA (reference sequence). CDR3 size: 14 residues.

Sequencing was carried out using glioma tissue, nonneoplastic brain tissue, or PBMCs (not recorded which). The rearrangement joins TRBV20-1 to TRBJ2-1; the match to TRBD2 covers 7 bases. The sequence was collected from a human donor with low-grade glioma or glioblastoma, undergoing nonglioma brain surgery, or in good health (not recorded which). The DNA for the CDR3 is TGCAGTGCGGGAGGGCCCCGCAACTACAATGAGCAGTTCTTC. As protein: CSAGGPRNYNEQFF.